The entry that follows covers one T cell receptor (beta chain) sequence. The CDR3 is made up of 14 amino acids. V dropped 0 bases and J dropped 8; count of bases not matched to a gene: 2. Per the germline V gene, CDR1 is SGDLS and CDR2 is YYNGEE. Some clones are missing from TCRdb's copy, which holds only in-frame ones; the method was immunoSEQ multiplex PCR. The repertoire has tens of thousands of clones, more than 65% of them found once; the top ten carry just over 3%. Seattle's cohort entered during active infection and was followed longitudinally. These data originate in a study of blood T cell repertoires in COVID-19. Study summary: PBMCs, B-cell-depleted T cells, or T cells were the source of the cDNA or gDNA that made up the material.

The sample taken for sequencing was peripheral blood. The receptor comes from an older man with COVID-19, enrolled during active disease. The rearrangement uses TRBV9 and TRBJ1-4, with 9 positions matching TRBD1. CDR3 bases: TGTGCCAGCAGCGTAGGGACAGGGGCCGAAAAACTGTTTTTT. Protein sequence: CASSVGTGAEKLFF.